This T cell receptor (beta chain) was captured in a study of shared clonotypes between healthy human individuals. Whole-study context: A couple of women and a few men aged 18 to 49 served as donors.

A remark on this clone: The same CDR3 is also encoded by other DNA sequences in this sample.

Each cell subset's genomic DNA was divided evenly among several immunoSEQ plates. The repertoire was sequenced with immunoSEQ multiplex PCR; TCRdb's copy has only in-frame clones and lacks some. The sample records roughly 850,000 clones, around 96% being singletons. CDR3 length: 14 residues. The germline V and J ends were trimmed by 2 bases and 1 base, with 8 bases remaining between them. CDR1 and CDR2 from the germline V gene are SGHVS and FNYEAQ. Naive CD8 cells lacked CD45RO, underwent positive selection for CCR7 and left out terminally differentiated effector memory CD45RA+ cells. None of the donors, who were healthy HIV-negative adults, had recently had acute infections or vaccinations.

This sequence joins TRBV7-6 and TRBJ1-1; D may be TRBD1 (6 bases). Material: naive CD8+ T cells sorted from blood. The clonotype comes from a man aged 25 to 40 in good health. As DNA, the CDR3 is TGTGCCAGCAGCTTAAGGGGGGCGAACACTGAAGCTTTCTTT. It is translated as CASSLRGANTEAFF.